This is a list of T cell receptor beta chains from one sample in a study of T cell changes during pregnancy in multiple sclerosis. Profiling relied on immunoSEQ multiplex PCR, and the TCRdb table lists in-frame clones only, not all of them. The sample has 45,000 to 55,000 clones, 92% seen once. Source: CD4+ T cells from peripheral blood mononuclear cells, taken after pregnancy. Receptors were obtained from a female donor in good health, enrolled as a control in a pregnancy study. The CDR3 runs from the conserved cysteine through the conserved F or W. D genes are given only for firm matches. Clone size is given for some rows only: seen once, a few or many times, or a class if the clone is expanded.

cdr3_nt: TGTGCCAGCAGCCACGTCGTAGGACAGGAGGGCGCCGAGCAGTACTTC; cdr3_aa: CASSHVVGQEGAEQYF; j_call: TRBJ2-7; clone_size: medium-sized; d_call: NA; v_call: TRBV7-3
cdr3_nt: TGTGCCAGTAGTGGCGGCTCCTACGAGCAGTACTTC; cdr3_aa: CASSGGSYEQYF; j_call: TRBJ2-7; clone_size: NA; d_call: NA; v_call: TRBV19
cdr3_nt: TGTGCCAGCAGTCGGGACAGGTCAGTTAAGCAGTTCTTC; cdr3_aa: CASSRDRSVKQFF; j_call: TRBJ2-1; clone_size: NA; d_call: TRBD1; v_call: TRBV6-1
cdr3_nt: TGCAGTGCTAGAGAAGCCCTCAGGGGGTTCTTC; cdr3_aa: CSAREALRGFF; j_call: TRBJ2-1; clone_size: NA; d_call: NA; v_call: TRBV20-1
cdr3_nt: TGTGCCAGCAAAATAGACAGCTCCTACGAGCAGTACTTC; cdr3_aa: CASKIDSSYEQYF; j_call: TRBJ2-7; clone_size: NA; d_call: NA; v_call: TRBV2
cdr3_nt: TGTGCCAGCAGCAAATTCTGGGACAGAGATAATTCACCCCTCCACTTT; cdr3_aa: CASSKFWDRDNSPLHF; j_call: TRBJ1-6; clone_size: NA; d_call: NA; v_call: TRBV21-1
cdr3_nt: TGTGCCAGCAGCGCCGGACAGCTATTGAACACTGAAGCTTTCTTT; cdr3_aa: CASSAGQLLNTEAFF; j_call: TRBJ1-1; clone_size: few; d_call: NA; v_call: TRBV5-4
cdr3_nt: TGTGCCAGCAGCTATGACAGGGTGGTGGTCAGTGAGCAGTTCTTC; cdr3_aa: CASSYDRVVVSEQFF; j_call: TRBJ2-1; clone_size: NA; d_call: TRBD1; v_call: TRBV5-6
cdr3_nt: TGTGCCAGCAGCTCCAGGGGGGTGATACTGCAAGAGACCCAGTACTTC; cdr3_aa: CASSSRGVILQETQYF; j_call: TRBJ2-5; clone_size: NA; d_call: NA; v_call: TRBV5-5
cdr3_nt: TGTGCCAGCAGTTACTCGAGGGTGGGCAACACTGAAGCTTTCTTT; cdr3_aa: CASSYSRVGNTEAFF; j_call: TRBJ1-1; clone_size: NA; d_call: NA; v_call: TRBV6-6
cdr3_nt: TGTGCCAGCAGCAATCGGACAGGGAATTCACCCCTCCACTTT; cdr3_aa: CASSNRTGNSPLHF; j_call: TRBJ1-6; clone_size: NA; d_call: TRBD1; v_call: TRBV11-2
cdr3_nt: TGTGCCAGCAGTTCAGACAGGTCAAACACCATATATTTT; cdr3_aa: CASSSDRSNTIYF; j_call: TRBJ1-3; clone_size: NA; d_call: NA; v_call: TRBV6-5
cdr3_nt: TGTGCCAGCTCACCTGGGAGGTCCGGGGAGCTGTTTTTT; cdr3_aa: CASSPGRSGELFF; j_call: TRBJ2-2; clone_size: NA; d_call: NA; v_call: TRBV18
cdr3_nt: TGCGCCAGCAGCCCGGGGGTCCCGGGGGGTAGAGAGCAGTACTTC; cdr3_aa: CASSPGVPGGREQYF; j_call: TRBJ2-7; clone_size: NA; d_call: TRBD2; v_call: TRBV4-3
cdr3_nt: TGTGCCAGCTCACCCAGGGGGCCGGCAACTAATGAAAAACTGTTTTTT; cdr3_aa: CASSPRGPATNEKLFF; j_call: TRBJ1-4; clone_size: once; d_call: TRBD1; v_call: TRBV18
cdr3_nt: TGCGCCAGCAGCGCGTCCGGGACAGGGGATGGGGGCTACACCTTC; cdr3_aa: CASSASGTGDGGYTF; j_call: TRBJ1-2; clone_size: NA; d_call: TRBD1; v_call: TRBV5-1